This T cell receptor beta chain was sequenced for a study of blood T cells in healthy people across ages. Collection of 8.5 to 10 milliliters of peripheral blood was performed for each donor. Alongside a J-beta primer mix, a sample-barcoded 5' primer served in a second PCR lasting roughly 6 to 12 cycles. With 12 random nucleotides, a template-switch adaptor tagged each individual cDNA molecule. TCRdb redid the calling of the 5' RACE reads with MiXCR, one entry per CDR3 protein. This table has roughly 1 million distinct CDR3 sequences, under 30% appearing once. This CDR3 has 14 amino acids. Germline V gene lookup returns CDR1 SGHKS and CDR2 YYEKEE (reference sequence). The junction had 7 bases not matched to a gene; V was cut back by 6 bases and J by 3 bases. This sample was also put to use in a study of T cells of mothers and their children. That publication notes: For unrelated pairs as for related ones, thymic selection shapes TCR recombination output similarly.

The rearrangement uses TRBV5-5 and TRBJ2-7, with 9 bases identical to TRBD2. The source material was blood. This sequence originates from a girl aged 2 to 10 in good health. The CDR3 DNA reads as TGTGCCAGCACCAAGACTAGCGGACTCTACGAGCAGTACTTC. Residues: CASTKTSGLYEQYF.